The 29 T cell receptor beta chains below come from one sample, sequenced in a study of Ad26.COV2.S vaccination and SARS-CoV-2 variants. The protocol was immunoSEQ multiplex PCR, while the TCRdb copy is restricted to in-frame clones and leaves out a portion. The table includes about 350,000 clones, about 92% detected once. The source was peripheral blood, collected after recovery from COVID-19. All receptors derive from a human donor who had recovered from COVID-19.

V usage is TRBV7-8 and J usage is TRBJ2-5; D is undetermined. V dropped 3 bases and J dropped 2 bases, with 7 bases sitting between them. CDR1 is SGHVS and CDR2 is FQNEAQ in the germline V gene. CDR3 length: 13 residues. The CDR3 loop reads CASSLRRQETQYF. The CDR3 nucleotides are TGTGCCAGCAGCTTGCGACGACAAGAGACCCAGTACTTC.

The chain links TRBV6-2 or TRBV6-3 to TRBJ2-7; TRBD1 aligns across 7 bases. The CDR3 is 17 residues long. Germline-derived CDR1 and CDR2 are MNHEY and SVGEGT. Trimming took 0 bases from V and 4 from J; bases not matched to a gene: 12. In nucleotides, the CDR3 is TGTGCCAGCAGTTACTCCGTGACTATGACAGGGTCGTACGAGCAGTACTTC. Its protein product is CASSYSVTMTGSYEQYF.

This rearrangement joins TRBV24-1 to TRBJ2-2, with a tentative D call TRBD1 (6 bases). The CDR3 contains 14 residues. Germline V gene sequence: CDR1 KGHDR, CDR2 SFDVKD. V dropped 5 bases and J dropped 4 bases, with 10 bases sitting between them. CDR3: CATSVSRGTGELFF. The CDR3 DNA follows: TGTGCCACCAGTGTCTCCAGGGGCACCGGGGAGCTGTTTTTT.

V gene TRBV27 combines with J gene TRBJ1-2; D gene unclear. Trimming cost V 4 bases and J 6 bases, with 12 bases left between them. Germline CDR1 MNHEY, CDR2 SMNVEV (reference sequence). There are 13 residues in the CDR3. CDR3 amino acids: CASSSDRPNGYTF. DNA of the CDR3: TGTGCCAGCAGTTCCGATAGACCCAATGGCTACACCTTC.

The chain is built from TRBV6-2 or TRBV6-3 and TRBJ2-7; TRBD1 might be the D (6 bases). CDR3 length: 14 residues. Trimming took 2 bases from V and 2 from J, leaving 10 bases between them. Per the germline V gene, CDR1 is MNHEY and CDR2 is SVGEGT. CDR3 in amino acids: CASSYQGHPYEQYF. The CDR3 DNA reads as TGTGCCAGCAGTTACCAGGGACATCCCTACGAGCAGTACTTC.

The chain is built from TRBV12-3 or TRBV12-4 and TRBJ1-2, with a weak D call TRBD1 (6 bases). V was trimmed by 6 bases and J by 8 bases, leaving 16 bases between them. The length of the CDR3 is 13 residues. CDR3 region: CASSQRTATGYTF. CDR3 in DNA: TGTGCCAGCAGCCAACGGACAGCTACCGGCTACACCTTC.

The V call is TRBV6-7, the J call TRBJ1-2; no definite D call. TRBV6-7 is designated an ORF whose function remains uncertain. There are 13 residues in the CDR3. The ends were cut back, 8 bases at V and 4 bases at J, with 14 bases in the middle. The CDR3 loop is CASLLGPSYGYTF. Written as DNA, the CDR3 is TGTGCCAGCCTCCTGGGCCCGAGCTATGGCTACACCTTC.

This chain joins TRBV3-1 (or the pseudogene TRBV3-2) and TRBJ1-2; no definite D call. CDR1 is LGHDT and CDR2 is YNNKEL in the germline V gene (reference sequence). Trimming took off 0 bases at V and 2 bases at J, with 7 bases between the two ends. CDR3 length equals 14 residues. For the CDR3, the DNA is TGTGCCAGCAGCCAAGATGTGGTCAACTATGGCTACACCTTC. This gives the protein CASSQDVVNYGYTF.

The rearrangement links TRBV2 to TRBJ2-3, with TRBD1 matching 7 bases. Germline V gives CDR1 SNHLY, CDR2 FYNNEI. V dropped 3 bases and J dropped 14; count of bases not matched to a gene: 8. CDR3 size: 12 residues. CDR3 sequence reads: CASSDRDSRRYF. The CDR3 bases are TGTGCCAGCAGTGACCGGGACAGTCGTCGGTATTTT.

The chain uses TRBV7-9 and TRBJ1-1, with 7 bases fitting TRBD1. CDR1 and CDR2 (germline): SEHNR, FQNEAQ (reference sequence). V gave up 6 bases and J gave up 1 base; unmatched junction bases: 5. This CDR3 is 14 amino acids long. As DNA, the CDR3 is TGTGCCAGCAGTAATCGGACAGGGAACACTGAAGCTTTCTTT. Translated, it gives CASSNRTGNTEAFF.

The rearrangement links TRBV3-1 (or the pseudogene TRBV3-2) to TRBJ1-2; D call uncertain. This CDR3 has 14 residues. The germline V gene has CDR1 LGHDT and CDR2 YNNKEL (reference sequence). V gave up 4 bases and J gave up 4 bases, with 13 bases separating them. The CDR3, as DNA: TGTGCCAGCAGCCTAGTAGGAGGCCCCTATGGCTACACCTTC. This gives the protein CASSLVGGPYGYTF.

The chain has TRBV29-1 and TRBJ1-1; TRBD1 matches 7 bases. Germline V CDR1 and CDR2: SQVTM, ANQGSEA. With V trimmed by 6 bases and J by 7 bases, 11 bases remained unmatched. The CDR3 has 13 residues. CDR3 amino acids: CSVRIQGTLEAFF. Written as DNA, the CDR3 is TGCAGCGTGAGAATACAGGGGACTCTTGAAGCTTTCTTT.

The chain uses TRBV7-9 and TRBJ1-4; no definite D call. The CDR3 is 15 residues long. The germline V gene encodes CDR1 SEHNR and CDR2 FQNEAQ (reference sequence). The germline V and J ends were trimmed by 10 bases and 4 bases, with 19 bases remaining between them. The CDR3 spells CAIPQPRGNNEKLFF. The DNA for the CDR3 is TGTGCCATCCCACAGCCCCGGGGAAATAATGAAAAACTGTTTTTT.

The V call is TRBV28, the J call TRBJ1-2; 9 nucleotides line up with TRBD1. Germline values: CDR1 MDHEN, CDR2 SYDVKM. V gave up 10 bases and J gave up 4 bases; unmatched junction bases: 13. The CDR3 loop spans 15 amino acids. DNA of the CDR3: TGTGCCATCGACCTACAGGGGGCTGTAGGCTATGGCTACACCTTC. Protein sequence: CAIDLQGAVGYGYTF.

V is TRBV9 and J is TRBJ1-2; 7 nucleotides agree with TRBD1. This CDR3 spans 18 amino acids. The germline V gene encodes CDR1 SGDLS and CDR2 YYNGEE. V shed 3 bases and J 1 base; nucleotides not matched to a gene: 15. The CDR3 spells CASSGHRDSVFINYGYTF. CDR3 DNA: TGTGCCAGCAGCGGGCACCGGGACAGCGTTTTTATTAACTATGGCTACACCTTC.

Of note for this clone: Other DNA sequences in this sample translate to the same CDR3. This chain links TRBV6-5 with TRBJ2-3; D ambiguous. The CDR3 covers 13 residues. V lost 5 bases to trimming and J lost 0 bases, with 6 bases between them. Looked up from germline, CDR1 is MNHEY and CDR2 is SVGAGI. The CDR3 bases are TGTGCCAGCAGTCCCCCAAGCACAGATACGCAGTATTTT. Protein sequence: CASSPPSTDTQYF.

This chain joins TRBV6-2 or TRBV6-3 and TRBJ2-5; TRBD2 agrees at 9 bases. The CDR3 totals 18 residues. Germline trimming cut 0 bases from V and 0 bases from J; bases unmatched to any gene: 8. CDR1 MNHEY and CDR2 SVGEGT come from the germline V gene. CDR3 amino acids: CASSYSSGGHTYQETQYF. CDR3 DNA sequence: TGTGCCAGCAGTTACTCGAGCGGGGGGCACACGTACCAAGAGACCCAGTACTTC.

This chain uses TRBV19 with TRBJ1-1, with 9 bases that match TRBD1. Germline-derived CDR1 and CDR2 are LNHDA and SQIVND (reference sequence). The CDR3 has 13 amino acids. Trimming at V came to 8 bases and at J to 6 bases, leaving 7 bases not matched to a gene. CDR3 sequence reads: CASSDRGVAEAFF. The DNA for the CDR3 is TGTGCCAGTTCCGACAGGGGGGTAGCTGAAGCTTTCTTT.

The CDR3 is CASSQDWDPGSPLHF. Written as DNA, the CDR3 is TGCGCCAGCAGCCAAGACTGGGATCCCGGCTCACCCCTCCACTTT. This chain uses TRBV4-3 with TRBJ1-6; D gene unclear. Trimming shortened V by 0 bases and J by 10 bases, and 13 bases separated the two germline ends. The germline V gene encodes CDR1 LGHNA and CDR2 YSLEER. The length of the CDR3 is 15 residues.

The J gene is TRBJ2-4, the V gene TRBV21-1. TRBV21-1 is a known pseudogene. This CDR3 has 19 residues. CDR3 sequence (DNA): TGTGCCAGCAGCAAAGAGGGGCAGTGTAGGGAGATAGCCAAAAACATTCAGTACTTC. It yields the protein CASSKEGQCREIAKNIQYF.

This chain links TRBV6-4 with TRBJ2-5, with 8 nucleotides matching TRBD2. This CDR3 contains 16 residues. CDR1 is MRHNA and CDR2 is SNTAGT in the germline V gene. With V trimmed by 0 bases and J by 2 bases, 5 bases remained unmatched. This chain's CDR3 is CASSDSPGGGQETQYF. The CDR3 bases are TGTGCCAGCAGTGACTCTCCGGGGGGGGGTCAAGAGACCCAGTACTTC.

The chain combines TRBV14 with TRBJ2-1; TRBD1 is a possible D gene (5 bases). The V gene lost 0 bases and the J gene lost 3 bases, with 12 bases spanning the gap. CDR1 SGHDN and CDR2 FVKESK come from the germline V gene. This CDR3 contains 16 residues. This CDR3 is CASSQERGHIYNEQFF. In DNA form, the CDR3 reads TGTGCCAGCAGCCAAGAGAGAGGACATATCTACAATGAGCAGTTCTTC.

This rearrangement joins TRBV11-2 to TRBJ2-7; D unclear. V was clipped by 3 bases and J by 4 bases, with 7 bases between them. This CDR3 is 12 amino acids long. Germline V gene data show CDR1 as SGHAT and CDR2 as FQNNGV. Here the CDR3 DNA reads TGTGCCAGCAGCTTCACCGGGTACGAGCAGTACTTC. The encoded protein is CASSFTGYEQYF. Full variable domain (outside the CDR3, taken from reference TRBV11-2 and TRBJ2-7): EAGVAQSPRYKIIEKRQSVAFWCNPISGHATLYWYQQILGQGPKLLIQFQNNGVVDDSQLPKDRFSAERLKGVDSTLKIQPAKLEDSAVYLCASSFTGYEQYFGPGTRLTVT.

This chain uses TRBV3-1 (or the pseudogene TRBV3-2) with TRBJ1-2; tentative D call: TRBD1 (6 bases). The V and J ends lost 1 base and 5 bases respectively, with 17 bases between them. Per the germline V gene, CDR1 is LGHDT and CDR2 is YNNKEL (reference sequence). The CDR3 is 16 amino acids. In nucleotides, the CDR3 is TGTGCCAGCAGCCAAGGAGATCCAGGGGCAGGATATGGCTACACCTTC. Translation: CASSQGDPGAGYGYTF.

V is TRBV12-3 or TRBV12-4 and J is TRBJ1-2; 7 nucleotides agree with TRBD1. This CDR3 has 13 amino acids. V shed 6 bases, J shed 7 bases, and the junction held 8 bases outside the gene matches. In nucleotides, the CDR3 is TGTGCCAGCAGCCCGGGACAGATGGGTGGCTACACCTTC. Translating gives CASSPGQMGGYTF.

V is TRBV4-3 and J is TRBJ2-5, with 9 bases aligning to TRBD2. The CDR3 runs 16 residues. Unmatched junction bases numbered 6, after V lost 0 bases and J lost 4 bases. Germline V gene lookup returns CDR1 LGHNA and CDR2 YSLEER. CDR3 residues: CASSQDRGGAGETQYF. The CDR3 region has the DNA TGCGCCAGCAGCCAAGATCGCGGGGGGGCGGGAGAGACCCAGTACTTC.

The chain couples TRBV13 to TRBJ1-2, with D possibly TRBD1 on 6 matching bases. This CDR3 spans 14 amino acids. Germline V gene data show CDR1 as PRHDT and CDR2 as FYEKMQ (reference sequence). With 11 bases removed from V and 1 base from J, the gap between germline ends came to 17 bases. The CDR3 loop is CAGKNRDINYGYTF. The CDR3, as DNA: TGTGCCGGCAAGAACCGGGACATTAACTATGGCTACACCTTC.

The V gene is TRBV5-4, the J gene TRBJ1-2; TRBD1 is a possible D gene (6 bases). Germline values: CDR1 SGHNT, CDR2 YYREEE (reference sequence). The CDR3 sequence is 16 residues long. V was cut by 5 bases and J by 6 bases, with 23 bases left in between. The CDR3 loop is CASRPPGGGVLDGYTF. The CDR3 nucleotides read TGTGCCAGCAGACCCCCGGGGGGGGGCGTCTTGGATGGCTACACCTTC. The full variable domain, with the rest looked up from reference TRBV5-4 and TRBJ1-2, is ETGVTQSPTHLIKTRGQQVTLRCSSQSGHNTVSWYQQALGQGPQFIFQYYREEENGRGNFPPRFSGLQFPNYSSELNVNALELDDSALYLCASRPPGGGVLDGYTFGSGTRLTVV.

The chain carries TRBV7-2 and TRBJ2-3, with 8 bases aligning to TRBD2. With 6 bases clipped from V and 6 bases from J, the junction kept 11 bases outside the gene matches. Germline-derived CDR1 and CDR2 are SGHTA and FQGNSA. This CDR3 has 15 residues. The CDR3 bases are TGTGCCAGCAGGTCAGACGGGGGGGCTCCGGATACGCAGTATTTT. It translates to CASRSDGGAPDTQYF.